The 23 T cell receptor beta chains below were found in one sample sequenced in a study of human T cells and chemical hapten exposure. Each CDR3 protein is one row after TCRdb ran MiXCR on the RACE reads. The sample contains roughly 80,000 distinct CDR3 sequences, around 9.3% of which appear only once. Time point of the sample: healthy volunteer bleed at 6 weeks. Before extraction, the whole blood was not fractionated, and total RNA was taken from it. Input material: whole blood. The receptors originated from a female donor in good health. Some clones in this sample may be carry-over from other donors' samples.

V is TRBV29-1 and J is TRBJ2-3; 11 bases are a match to TRBD1. CDR1 SQVTM and CDR2 ANQGSEA come from the germline V gene. J gave up 4 bases and V 6 bases, and 6 bases lay outside the gene matches. The CDR3 length is 14 residues. CDR3 amino acids: CSVEDRGQADTQYF. Written as DNA, the CDR3 is TGCAGCGTAGAGGACAGGGGGCAAGCAGATACGCAGTATTTT.

This clonotype was counted a few times. The chain employs TRBV5-1 and TRBJ2-5; 7 nucleotides align to TRBD2. With V trimmed by 3 bases and J by 3 bases, 11 bases remained unmatched. The CDR3 sequence is 16 residues long. In germline, CDR1 is SGHRS, CDR2 YFSETQ. Here the CDR3 reads CASSSYAGTTEETQYF. CDR3 DNA sequence: TGCGCCAGCAGCTCATACGCCGGGACTACAGAAGAGACCCAGTACTTC.

The chain has TRBV2 and TRBJ1-2; TRBD1 matches 7 bases. Losses at the gene ends were 6 bases for V and 1 base for J; bases not matched to a gene: 8. CDR1 SNHLY and CDR2 FYNNEI come from the germline V gene. The CDR3 is 15 amino acids. CDR3 protein: CASSFTGVDNYGYTF. CDR3 nucleotide sequence: TGTGCCAGCAGCTTTACAGGGGTGGATAACTATGGCTACACCTTC.

V gene TRBV6-2 or TRBV6-3 combines with J gene TRBJ2-6; 8 nucleotides line up with TRBD1. Germline assignment: CDR1 MNHEY and CDR2 SVGEGT. Trimming took 5 bases from V and 4 from J; bases not matched to a gene: 7. This CDR3 has 16 amino acids. The CDR3 protein is CASSLPGGPGANVLTF. The CDR3 DNA follows: TGTGCCAGCAGTCTCCCAGGGGGCCCCGGGGCCAACGTCCTGACTTTC.

As to this clonotype: An end of the junction does not agree with germline; a read error may underlie this. This rearrangement joins TRBV6-1 to TRBJ1-5; 8 bases map to TRBD1. This CDR3 has 14 residues. Looked up from germline, CDR1 is MNHNS and CDR2 is SASEGT. The CDR3: CASSTDRGNQPQNF. The CDR3 coding sequence is TGTGCCAGCAGTACCGACAGGGGCAATCAGCCCCAGAATTTT.

This clonotype was seen many times. The CDR3 reads CSSGGGYNEQFF. CDR3 coding DNA: TGCAGCTCCGGGGGGGGATACAATGAGCAGTTCTTC. The chain combines TRBV29-1 with TRBJ2-1; 8 nucleotides line up with TRBD2. This CDR3 has 12 amino acids. Trimming took 8 bases from V and 4 from J; bases not matched to a gene: 4. Germline V gene data show CDR1 as SQVTM and CDR2 as ANQGSEA.

This clonotype was observed at least ten times. The rearrangement links TRBV12-3 or TRBV12-4 to TRBJ2-7; 10 bases fit TRBD1. After removal of 3 bases from V and 3 bases from J, the junction contained 5 bases not matched to a gene. The CDR3 contains 15 residues. The CDR3 region is CASSFRGTGDYEQYF. The CDR3 DNA sequence: TGTGCCAGCAGTTTTCGGGGGACAGGGGACTACGAGCAGTACTTC.

This clonotype occurred many times. The CDR3 region has the DNA TGTGCCAGCAGCTCCGGGACAGGGGCTTCCAACACAGATACGCAGTATTTT. Amino acid sequence: CASSSGTGASNTDTQYF. The chain has TRBV5-6 and TRBJ2-3, with 10 bases identical to TRBD1. V shed 3 bases, J shed 2 bases, and the junction held 9 bases outside the gene matches. CDR1 SGHDT and CDR2 YYEEEE come from the germline V gene. The CDR3 runs to 17 residues.

The CDR3 coding sequence is TGCAGCGGACGACAGGACCGCACAGATACGCAGTATTTT. Translating it yields CSGRQDRTDTQYF. The chain carries TRBV29-1 and TRBJ2-3; the D gene is possibly TRBD1 (6 bases). Trimming shortened V by 7 bases and J by 1 base, and 12 bases separated the two germline ends. From germline, CDR1 is SQVTM and CDR2 ANQGSEA. The CDR3 loop spans 13 amino acids.

This clonotype has a count of ten or more. The J gene is TRBJ1-4, the V gene TRBV28; possible D gene TRBD1, 6 bases. The CDR3 extends over 17 amino acids. The V and J ends lost 5 bases and 8 bases respectively, with 24 bases between them. Per the germline V gene, CDR1 is MDHEN and CDR2 is SYDVKM. CDR3 protein: CASSPRTARGRGEKLFF. The CDR3, as DNA: TGTGCCAGCAGTCCGCGGACAGCGCGTGGTCGCGGAGAAAAACTGTTTTTT. Full variable domain (remainder filled in from reference TRBV28 and TRBJ1-4): DVKVTQSSRYLVKRTGEKVFLECVQDMDHENMFWYRQDPGLGLRLIYFSYDVKMKEKGDIPEGYSVSREKKERFSLILESASTNQTSMYLCASSPRTARGRGEKLFFGSGTQLSVL.

This clonotype was recorded many times. This chain connects TRBV4-3 to TRBJ2-6; D is ambiguous. The germline CDR1 and CDR2 sequences are LGHNA and YSLEER. V was trimmed by 4 bases and J by 2 bases, leaving 15 bases between them. The CDR3 contains 17 residues. CDR3 region: CASSPQGEGPGANVLTF. In DNA form, the CDR3 reads TGCGCCAGCAGCCCTCAAGGTGAAGGGCCTGGGGCCAACGTCCTGACTTTC.

This clonotype was seen more than once but under ten times. The chain employs TRBV5-1 and TRBJ1-5; TRBD1 is a possible D gene (6 bases). Trimming shortened V by 0 bases and J by 5 bases, and 12 bases separated the two germline ends. CDR1 is SGHRS and CDR2 is YFSETQ in the germline V gene. The CDR3 consists of 15 residues. The CDR3 loop reads CASSLAGAPYQPQHF. CDR3 in DNA: TGCGCCAGCAGCTTGGCAGGGGCCCCTTATCAGCCCCAGCATTTT.

This clonotype was recorded once. This chain uses TRBV20-1 with TRBJ2-3; D is perhaps TRBD1 (5 bases). This CDR3 spans 16 amino acids. Germline CDR1 reads DFQATT; CDR2 reads SNEGSKA (reference sequence). Trimming removed 0 bases from V and 4 bases from J, with 17 bases in between. This CDR3 is CSARDPVGPRPDTQYF. CDR3 sequence (DNA): TGCAGTGCTAGAGATCCAGTGGGGCCCCGACCAGATACGCAGTATTTT.

The J gene is TRBJ1-2, the V gene TRBV28, with D possibly matching TRBD1 (5 bases). Looked up from germline, CDR1 is MDHEN and CDR2 is SYDVKM. V gave up 5 bases and J gave up 4 bases, with 8 bases separating them. The CDR3 spans 12 residues. Here the CDR3 DNA reads TGTGCCAGCAGTACCGACAGCTATGGCTACACCTTC. This encodes CASSTDSYGYTF.

The chain combines TRBV7-2 with TRBJ2-7, with 9 bases matching TRBD2. This CDR3 has 15 amino acids. V shed 5 bases, J shed 2 bases, and the junction held 7 bases outside the gene matches. Germline V CDR1 and CDR2: SGHTA, FQGNSA. The CDR3 sequence is CASSQSSGDTYEQYF. The CDR3 nucleotides read TGTGCCAGCAGCCAATCTAGCGGGGACACCTACGAGCAGTACTTC.

This clonotype was counted many times. The V gene is TRBV27, the J gene TRBJ2-7, with D possibly TRBD1 on 5 matching bases. V was pared by 2 bases and J by 0 bases, with 17 bases between. CDR1 MNHEY and CDR2 SMNVEV come from the germline V gene (reference sequence). The CDR3 runs 17 residues. The CDR3, as DNA: TGTGCCAGCAGTTTAACCGGACGACAGTCGAGCTCCTACGAGCAGTACTTC. Its protein product is CASSLTGRQSSSYEQYF.

Many counts were recorded for this clonotype. The chain employs TRBV3-1 and TRBJ1-6; D unclear. Germline values: CDR1 LGHDT, CDR2 YNNKEL (reference sequence). The CDR3 contains 14 residues. Trimming pared 1 base from V and 9 bases from J, leaving 10 bases between. CDR3 protein: CASSQAGSSSPLHF. The CDR3 bases are TGTGCCAGCAGCCAAGCCGGCTCTTCTTCACCCCTCCACTTT.

This clonotype was counted at least ten times. The chain has TRBV5-5 and TRBJ2-7; D might be TRBD1 (6 bases). Germline V gene sequence: CDR1 SGHKS, CDR2 YYEKEE (reference sequence). V lost 1 base and J 3 bases, leaving 11 bases between the germline ends. The CDR3 covers 14 residues. The CDR3 loop is CASSLNRAFYEQYF. In DNA form, the CDR3 reads TGTGCCAGCAGCTTGAACAGGGCCTTCTACGAGCAGTACTTC.

V usage is TRBV5-1 and J usage is TRBJ1-4; TRBD1 matches at 10 bases. V shed 0 bases and J 3 bases; nucleotides not matched to a gene: 5. Germline CDR1 is SGHRS and CDR2 is YFSETQ. The CDR3 contains 17 residues. The CDR3 region is CASSLAPGQGANEKLFF. The CDR3 bases are TGCGCCAGCAGCTTGGCCCCAGGACAGGGGGCTAATGAAAAACTGTTTTTT.

This clonotype was seen repeatedly, ten times or more. CDR3 protein: CASSEARTTDTQYF. The CDR3 DNA is TGTGCCAGCAGTGAGGCCAGAACCACAGATACGCAGTATTTT. The chain couples TRBV2 to TRBJ2-3, with D uncertain. The V end was cut by 3 bases, the J end by 2 bases, with 9 bases between. This CDR3 is 14 amino acids long. Germline V lookup: CDR1 SNHLY, CDR2 FYNNEI. Using reference TRBV2 and TRBJ2-3 for the parts outside the CDR3, the full variable domain is EPEVTQTPSHQVTQMGQEVILRCVPISNHLYFYWYRQILGQKVEFLVSFYNNEISEKSEIFDDQFSVERPDGSNFTLKIRSTKLEDSAMYFCASSEARTTDTQYFGPGTRLTVL.

This clonotype was counted ten times or more. V and J are TRBV29-1 and TRBJ2-1; D is undetermined. This CDR3 region has 14 residues. From germline, CDR1 is SQVTM and CDR2 ANQGSEA. The V end lost 0 bases, the J end lost 2 bases, and 8 bases lay between the germline ends. The CDR3 region is CSVEERVPYNEQFF. The CDR3 coding sequence is TGCAGCGTTGAAGAGAGAGTTCCCTACAATGAGCAGTTCTTC.

There are many counts of this clonotype. This sequence joins TRBV12-5 and TRBJ2-3, with a weak D call TRBD2 (5 bases). The germline CDR1 and CDR2 sequences are LGHNT and FRNRAP. The CDR3 runs to 14 residues. Trimming cost V 6 bases and J 1 base, with 11 bases left between them. The CDR3 coding sequence is TGTGCTAGTGGGGGGAGAAGAGGCACAGATACGCAGTATTTT. The encoded protein is CASGGRRGTDTQYF.

This clonotype was recorded many times. The chain links TRBV7-2 to TRBJ1-5; D gene ambiguous. Germline CDR1 and CDR2: SGHTA and FQGNSA. Trimming left V 1 base short and J 3 bases short, with 10 bases between. This CDR3 is built from 15 residues. The CDR3 DNA reads TGTGCCAGCAGCTTAGAGAGCGTCATCAATCAGCCCCAGCATTTT. It yields the protein CASSLESVINQPQHF.